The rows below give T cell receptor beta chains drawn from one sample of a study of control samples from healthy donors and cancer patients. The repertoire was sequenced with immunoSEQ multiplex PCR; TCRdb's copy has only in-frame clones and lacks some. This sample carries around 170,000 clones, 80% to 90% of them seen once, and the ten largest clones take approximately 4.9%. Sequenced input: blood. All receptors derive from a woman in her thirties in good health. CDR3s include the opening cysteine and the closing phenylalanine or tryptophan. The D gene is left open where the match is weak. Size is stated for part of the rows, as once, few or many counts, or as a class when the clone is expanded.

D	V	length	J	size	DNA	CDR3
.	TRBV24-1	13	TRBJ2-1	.	TGTGCCACCAGTTGGGGAGATGAGGGGGAGACGTTCTTC	CATSWGDEGETFF
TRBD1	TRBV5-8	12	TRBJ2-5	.	TGTGCCAGCAGAAGGACAGGGAAGACCCAGTACTTC	CASRRTGKTQYF
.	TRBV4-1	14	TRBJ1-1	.	TGCGCCAGCAGCCAGACTCAGGGAAACACTGAAGCTTTCTTT	CASSQTQGNTEAFF
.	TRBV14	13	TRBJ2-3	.	TGTGCCAGCAGCCTTAAACGGGACACCTTACGGAATTTT	CASSLKRDTLRNF
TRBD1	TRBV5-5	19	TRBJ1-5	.	TGTGCCAGCAGCTTTCACGCGGGACAGGGGGCGCTTAACAATCAGCCCCAGCATTTT	CASSFHAGQGALNNQPQHF
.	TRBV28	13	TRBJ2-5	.	TGTGCCAGCAGTTTAGGAAGTTCAGAGACCCAGTACTTC	CASSLGSSETQYF
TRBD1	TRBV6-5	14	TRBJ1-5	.	TGTGCCGCCCGGACAGGGGTAAGCAATCAGCCCCAGCATTTT	CAARTGVSNQPQHF
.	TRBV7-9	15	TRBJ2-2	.	TGTGCCAGCAGCTTACCAAGTCAAGCCACCGGGGAGCTGTTTTTT	CASSLPSQATGELFF
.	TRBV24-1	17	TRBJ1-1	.	TGTGCCACCAGTGATTCTTCCGGGGCCCTTGAGGACACTGAAGCTTTCTTT	CATSDSSGALEDTEAFF
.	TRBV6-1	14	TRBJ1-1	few	TGTGCCAGCAGTGAAGCCGGGGAAGGAACTGAAGCTTTCTTT	CASSEAGEGTEAFF
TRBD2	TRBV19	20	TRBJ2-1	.	TGTGCCAGTAGCCTTCGGGGGGTCCCAGGACTAGCCCAGAGGGCGGATGAGCAGTTCTTC	CASSLRGVPGLAQRADEQFF
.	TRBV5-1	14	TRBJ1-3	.	TGCGCCAGCAGCTTGGGACAGTCTGGAAACACCATATATTTT	CASSLGQSGNTIYF
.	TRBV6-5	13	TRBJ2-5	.	TGTGCCAGCAGCCGTTCGACCGAAGAGACCCAGTACTTC	CASSRSTEETQYF